This T cell receptor beta chain was recovered during a study of T cell responses to AZD1222 COVID-19 vaccine. Findings and caveats of the study: Clonal diversity was possibly underestimated, and the donors were mostly white British, with more females. Dominant at 160-218 and 743-854, vaccine-associated CD4 TCRs also spanned spike.

Points on this clone: Its antigen is currently unknown.

V lost 1 base and J lost 10; bases outside the gene matches: 8. From germline, CDR1 is LNHNV and CDR2 YYDKDF (reference sequence). The CDR3 spans 16 residues. Using immunoSEQ multiplex PCR, the repertoire was profiled, and TCRdb retains in-frame clones only, with some absent. The sample contains about 49,000 clones, 60% to 85% of which appear only once. V and J are TRBV15 and TRBJ1-6; 9 bases map to TRBD1. The clonotype originates from an adult in good health. The specimen comprised peripheral blood, sampled on day 0 of AZD1222 vaccination. Here the CDR3 DNA reads TGTGCCACCAGCAGAGGGTTGGGACAGGGAGGATCACCCCTCCACTTT. It codes for CATSRGLGQGGSPLHF.